This T cell receptor (beta chain) was sequenced in a study of blood T cell repertoires in COVID-19. Study summary: Italy, Spain and the United States were the sources of the convalescent and acute COVID-19 samples. PBMCs, B-cell-depleted T cells, or T cells provided the cDNA or gDNA that made up the material.

In the case of this clone: At one end, the junction sequence differs from germline, possibly due to a read error.

The germline V gene encodes CDR1 KGHSH and CDR2 LQKENI. This CDR3 is 13 amino acids long. Clones were read by immunoSEQ multiplex PCR, and TCRdb kept only the in-frame ones, dropping some. The sample contains around 100,000 clones, around 66% of which appear only once. The chain combines TRBV18 with TRBJ1-5; D is uncertain. This sequence originates from a man older than 75 with acute or convalescent COVID-19. Sequencing was done on a sample of peripheral blood. The CDR3 loop is CASSPQRDQPQHF. Written as DNA, the CDR3 is TGTGCCAGCTCGCCACAGCGGGATCAGCCCCAGCATTTT.